The clone carrying this TCR beta chain was counted only a few times. Its antigen is as yet unknown. V lost 7 bases and J 4 bases, leaving 14 bases between the germline ends. The V gene's germline CDR1 is SQVTM and CDR2 ANQGSEA. The CDR3 consists of 13 residues. The investigators reverse transcribed all of the isolated RNA, so they sequenced expressed TCRB transcripts. This table comes from immunoSEQ multiplex PCR, and its TCRdb copy is limited to in-frame clones, with some not included. The top ten clones hold approximately 0.01% of a sample with under 400,000 clones, roughly 12% of them seen once. The sample comes from a study of beta chain features in type 1 diabetes. Broader study findings: For Type 1 diabetes patients, all four CD4+ subsets carried TCRB CDR3s that were moderately but significantly shorter.

The rearrangement links TRBV29-1 to TRBJ1-3; D possibly corresponds to TRBD1 (6 bases). The sequence derives from a woman younger than 30 with type 1 diabetes. Material for sequencing was naive CD4+ T cells from blood. This chain's CDR3 is CSAQGTSGNTIYF. CDR3 DNA: TGCAGCGCCCAGGGGACAAGCGGAAACACCATATATTTT.